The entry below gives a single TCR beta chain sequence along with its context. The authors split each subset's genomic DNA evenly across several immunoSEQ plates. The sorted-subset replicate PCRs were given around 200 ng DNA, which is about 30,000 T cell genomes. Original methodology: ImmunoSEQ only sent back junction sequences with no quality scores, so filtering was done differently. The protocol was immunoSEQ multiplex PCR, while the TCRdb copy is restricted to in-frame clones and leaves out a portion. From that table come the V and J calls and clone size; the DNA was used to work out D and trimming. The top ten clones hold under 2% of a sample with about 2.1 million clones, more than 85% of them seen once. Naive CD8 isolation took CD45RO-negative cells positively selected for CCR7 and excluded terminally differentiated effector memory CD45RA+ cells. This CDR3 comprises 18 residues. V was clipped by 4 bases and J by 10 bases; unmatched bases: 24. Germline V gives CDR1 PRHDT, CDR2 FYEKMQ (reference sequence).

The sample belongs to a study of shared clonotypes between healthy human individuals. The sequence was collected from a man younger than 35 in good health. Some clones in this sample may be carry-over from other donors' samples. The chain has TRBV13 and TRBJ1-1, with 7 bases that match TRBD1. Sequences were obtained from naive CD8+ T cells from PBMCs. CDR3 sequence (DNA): TGTGCCAGCAGCTCTCTACGCCGGGACAGACGACCCGACGGTAGAGCTTTCTTT. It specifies CASSSLRRDRRPDGRAFF.